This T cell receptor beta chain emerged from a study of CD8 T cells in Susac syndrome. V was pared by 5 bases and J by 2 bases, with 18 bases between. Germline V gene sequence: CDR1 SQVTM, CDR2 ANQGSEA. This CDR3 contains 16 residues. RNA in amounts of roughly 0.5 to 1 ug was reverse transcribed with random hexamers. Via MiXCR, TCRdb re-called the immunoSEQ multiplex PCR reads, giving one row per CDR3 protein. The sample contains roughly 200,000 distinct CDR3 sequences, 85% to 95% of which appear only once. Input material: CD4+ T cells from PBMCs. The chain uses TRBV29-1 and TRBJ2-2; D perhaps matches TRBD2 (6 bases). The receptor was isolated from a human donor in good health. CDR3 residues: CSVSIGKLANTGELFF. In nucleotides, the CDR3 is TGCAGCGTTTCTATCGGGAAACTAGCCAACACCGGGGAGCTGTTTTTT.